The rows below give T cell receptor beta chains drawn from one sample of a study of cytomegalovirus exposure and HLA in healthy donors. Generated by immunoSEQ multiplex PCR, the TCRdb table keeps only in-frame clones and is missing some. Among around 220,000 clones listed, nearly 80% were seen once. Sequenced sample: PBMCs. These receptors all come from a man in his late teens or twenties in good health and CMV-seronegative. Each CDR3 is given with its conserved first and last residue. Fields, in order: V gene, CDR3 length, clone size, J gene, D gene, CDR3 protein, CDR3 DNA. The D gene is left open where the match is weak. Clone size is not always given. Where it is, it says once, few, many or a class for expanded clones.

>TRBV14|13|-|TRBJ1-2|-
CASSLKTGYGYTF
TGTGCCAGCAGTCTTAAAACAGGGTATGGCTACACCTTC
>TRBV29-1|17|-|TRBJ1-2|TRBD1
CSVDLRGDRGFNYGYTF
TGCAGCGTTGACCTTCGAGGGGACAGGGGCTTTAACTATGGCTACACCTTC
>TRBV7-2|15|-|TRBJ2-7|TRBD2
CASSLLAGVGYEQYF
TGTGCCAGCAGCCTTCTAGCGGGAGTAGGGTACGAGCAGTACTTC
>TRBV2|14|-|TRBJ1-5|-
CASSGGGGSQPQHF
TGTGCCAGCAGTGGAGGCGGTGGAAGTCAGCCCCAGCATTTT
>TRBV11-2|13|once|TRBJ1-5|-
CASSLDLNQPQHF
TGTGCCAGCAGCTTAGATCTGAATCAGCCCCAGCATTTT
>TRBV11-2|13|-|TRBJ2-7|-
CASSETDPYEQYF
TGTGCCAGCAGCGAGACAGACCCCTACGAGCAGTACTTC
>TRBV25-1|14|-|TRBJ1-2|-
CASATWGEDYGYTF
TGTGCCAGCGCTACTTGGGGCGAAGACTATGGCTACACCTTC
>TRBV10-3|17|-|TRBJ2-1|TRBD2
CAISTGLAGGVSNEQFF
TGTGCCATCAGCACGGGACTAGCGGGAGGGGTTTCTAATGAGCAGTTCTTC
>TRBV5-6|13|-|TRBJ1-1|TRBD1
CASSTTGGTEAFF
TGTGCCAGCAGCACCACAGGGGGCACTGAAGCTTTCTTT
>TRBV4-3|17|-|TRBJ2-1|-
CASSQGRGRGVGNEQFF
TGCGCCAGCAGCCAAGGAAGAGGCAGGGGGGTAGGGAATGAGCAGTTCTTC
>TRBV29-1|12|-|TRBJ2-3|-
CSVDSDTDTQYF
TGCAGCGTTGATAGCGACACAGATACGCAGTATTTT
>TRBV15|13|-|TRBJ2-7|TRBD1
CATSSDRTYEQYF
TGTGCCACCAGTTCGGACAGGACCTACGAGCAGTACTTC
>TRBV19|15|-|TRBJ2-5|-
CASSIVGTPQETQYF
TGTGCTAGTAGTATAGTAGGGACACCTCAAGAGACCCAGTACTTC
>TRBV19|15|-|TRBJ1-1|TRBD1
CASAGQGASNTEAFF
TGTGCCAGTGCGGGACAGGGGGCCTCTAACACTGAAGCTTTCTTT
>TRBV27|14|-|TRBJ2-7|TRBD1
CASSFGTGDYEQYF
TGTGCCAGCAGTTTTGGGACAGGGGATTACGAGCAGTACTTC
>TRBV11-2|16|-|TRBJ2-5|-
CASSTWGREFQETQYF
TGTGCCAGCAGCACGTGGGGACGGGAGTTCCAAGAGACCCAGTACTTC
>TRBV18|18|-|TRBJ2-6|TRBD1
CASSPDRELVTGANVLTF
TGTGCCAGCTCACCCGACAGGGAATTGGTCACTGGGGCCAACGTCCTGACTTTC
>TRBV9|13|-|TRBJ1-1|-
CASSGNTDTEAFF
TGTGCCAGCAGCGGAAACACCGACACTGAAGCTTTCTTT
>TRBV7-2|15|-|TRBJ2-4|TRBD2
CASSSSGGAENIQYF
TGTGCCAGCAGCTCTAGCGGGGGGGCGGAAAACATTCAGTACTTC
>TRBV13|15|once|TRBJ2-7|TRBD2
CASSLYATSGVEQYF
TGTGCCAGCAGCTTATATGCGACTAGCGGGGTCGAGCAGTACTTC
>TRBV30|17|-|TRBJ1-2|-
CAWRRGGPNLGNYGYTF
TGTGCCTGGAGGAGGGGGGGGCCCAACTTGGGAAACTATGGCTACACCTTC
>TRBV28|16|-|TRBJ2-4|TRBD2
CASSLAGGSAKNIQYF
TGTGCCAGCAGTTTAGCGGGAGGGTCAGCCAAAAACATTCAGTACTTC
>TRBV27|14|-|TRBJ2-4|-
CASSFSSAGDIQYF
TGTGCCAGCAGTTTTTCGTCTGCAGGTGACATTCAGTACTTC
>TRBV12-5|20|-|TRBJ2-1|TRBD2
CASGFGLAGVPSSSYNEQFF
TGTGCTAGTGGTTTTGGTCTAGCGGGGGTCCCTAGTAGCTCCTACAATGAGCAGTTCTTC
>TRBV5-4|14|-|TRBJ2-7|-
CASSLGGATYEQYF
TGTGCCAGCAGCTTAGGGGGGGCGACCTACGAGCAGTACTTC
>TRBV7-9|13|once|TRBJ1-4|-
CASSPGDGEKLFF
TGTGCCAGCAGCCCCGGAGACGGGGAAAAACTGTTTTTT
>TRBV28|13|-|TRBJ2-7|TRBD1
CASSGQGLYEQYF
TGTGCCAGCAGCGGACAGGGACTCTACGAGCAGTACTTC
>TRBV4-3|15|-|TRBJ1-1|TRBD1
CASSSGDRGVTEAFF
TGCGCCAGCAGCTCCGGGGACAGGGGCGTCACTGAAGCTTTCTTT
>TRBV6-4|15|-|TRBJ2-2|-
CASSEKGRGTGELFF
TGTGCCAGCAGTGAGAAAGGTCGGGGCACCGGGGAGCTGTTTTTT
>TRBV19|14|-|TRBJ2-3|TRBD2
CASSTGGQADTQYF
TGTGCCAGTAGTACGGGGGGGCAGGCAGATACGCAGTATTTT
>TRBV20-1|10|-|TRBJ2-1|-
CSARDNEQFF
TGCAGTGCTCGGGACAATGAGCAGTTCTTC
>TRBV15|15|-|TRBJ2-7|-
CATSRDRQEKYEQYF
TGTGCCACCAGCAGAGATAGGCAGGAAAAATACGAGCAGTACTTC
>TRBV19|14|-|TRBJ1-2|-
CASSRGQLNYGYTF
TGTGCCAGTAGTAGAGGACAGCTCAACTATGGCTACACCTTC
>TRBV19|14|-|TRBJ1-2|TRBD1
CASRQGTGRSGYTF
TGTGCCAGTAGACAGGGGACAGGGAGAAGCGGCTACACCTTC
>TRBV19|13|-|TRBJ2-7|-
CASSAGQPYEQYF
TGTGCCAGTAGTGCGGGACAGCCCTACGAGCAGTACTTC
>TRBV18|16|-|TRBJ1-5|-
CASSPGAFRRGQPQHF
TGTGCCAGCTCACCAGGGGCCTTCCGCCGCGGACAGCCCCAGCATTTT
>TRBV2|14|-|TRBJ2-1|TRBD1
CASSLDRGSNEQFF
TGTGCCAGCAGCCTGGACAGGGGTTCCAATGAGCAGTTCTTC
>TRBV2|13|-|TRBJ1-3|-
CASRASGGNTIYF
TGTGCCAGCAGGGCGTCGGGTGGAAACACCATATATTTT
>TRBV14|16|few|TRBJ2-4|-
CASSEGQGLAKNIQYF
TGTGCCAGCAGCGAAGGTCAGGGCTTAGCCAAAAACATTCAGTACTTC
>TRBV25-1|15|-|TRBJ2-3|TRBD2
CASSAPSGGADTQYF
TGTGCCAGCAGTGCCCCTAGCGGGGGGGCAGATACGCAGTATTTT
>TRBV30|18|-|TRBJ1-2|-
CAWSRSLWVHRAPYGYTF
TGTGCCTGGAGTAGATCCTTATGGGTTCACAGGGCCCCCTATGGCTACACCTTC
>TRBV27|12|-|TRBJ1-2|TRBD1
CASGDRLYGYTF
TGTGCCAGCGGGGACAGGCTATATGGCTACACCTTC
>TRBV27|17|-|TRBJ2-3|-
CASSSDYNRATTDTQYF
TGTGCCAGCAGTTCCGACTATAACCGGGCAACCACAGATACGCAGTATTTT
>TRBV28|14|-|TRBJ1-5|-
CASSEGVGNQPQHF
TGTGCCAGCAGTGAGGGGGTAGGCAATCAGCCCCAGCATTTT
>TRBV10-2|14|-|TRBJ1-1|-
CASGLTDLGTEAFF
TGCGCCAGCGGATTGACAGATCTAGGAACTGAAGCTTTCTTT
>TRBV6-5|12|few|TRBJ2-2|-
CASSHQTGELFF
TGTGCCAGCAGTCACCAGACCGGGGAGCTGTTTTTT